This record concerns one T cell receptor (beta chain) sequence. No antigen is known for it. This specimen comes from a study of cytomegalovirus exposure and HLA in healthy donors. Both 60 Vbeta primers and 13 Jbeta primers went into the PCR. Method: immunoSEQ multiplex PCR; TCRdb's copy keeps in-frame clones and lacks some. The sample lists about 130,000 clones; roughly four fifths were seen once. Study findings and constraints: Generally TCR sequences proved uncommon, though certain public TCRs appeared in numerous donors. Presence/absence analyses supposed approximately even sequencing depth among donors. TCR beta chains numbering more than 150 were designated cytomegalovirus-associated. Most of the TCR beta V segments (in an earlier analysis) were productive either about 87% or about 30% of the time.

From germline, CDR1 is SGHTA and CDR2 FQGNSA. Germline trimming cut 4 bases from V and 2 bases from J; bases unmatched to any gene: 12. The CDR3 spans 17 residues. The TCR was taken from a man aged 25-40 years in good health and CMV-seronegative. The source material was PBMCs. The V gene is TRBV7-2, the J gene TRBJ2-7; 9 bases are shared with TRBD2. CDR3 protein: CASSSAFSGSSTYEQYF. The DNA for the CDR3 is TGTGCCAGCAGCTCAGCCTTTAGCGGGAGCTCAACCTACGAGCAGTACTTC.